The clone carrying this T cell receptor (beta chain) was seen once. These data originate in a study of blood T cell repertoires in COVID-19. Germline-derived CDR1 and CDR2 are SEHNR and FQNEAQ (reference sequence). This CDR3 is 18 amino acids long. The J segment lost 7 bases and the V segment lost 4 bases, leaving 11 bases of the junction unmatched. Method: immunoSEQ multiplex PCR; TCRdb's copy keeps in-frame clones and lacks some. The table includes about 97,000 clones, less than 85% detected once. The sequence came from a woman in her seventies with active or convalescent COVID-19. The sequencing sample was made of peripheral blood. V is TRBV7-9 and J is TRBJ2-1; TRBD2 aligns across 15 bases. In nucleotides, the CDR3 is TGTGCCAGCAGCTCCGGGACTAGCGGGAGGTCTCTTACAAATGAGCAGTTCTTC. This codes for CASSSGTSGRSLTNEQFF. Drawing the rest from reference TRBV7-9 and TRBJ2-1, the complete variable domain is DTGVSQNPRHKITKRGQNVTFRCDPISEHNRLYWYRQTLGQGPEFLTYFQNEAQLEKSRLLSDRFSAERPKGSFSTLEIQRTEQGDSAMYLCASSSGTSGRSLTNEQFFGPGTRLTVL.